The clone carrying this T cell receptor beta chain was seen more than once but under ten times. The data originate from a study of blood T cells in healthy people across ages. Germline V gene sequence: CDR1 SGHTA, CDR2 FQGNSA. J lost 6 bases, V lost 0 bases, and 5 bases had no gene match. The CDR3 is 16 residues long. With a J-beta primer mix and a sample-barcoded 5' primer, a second PCR ran about 7 to 11 cycles. Tags on each cDNA molecule came from a template-switch adaptor with 12 random nucleotides. Paired-end reads containing CDR3 totaled no fewer than 2.5 million for each sample. TCRdb ran MiXCR on the 5' RACE reads and lists one entry per CDR3 protein. The sample yields some 900,000 distinct CDR3 sequences, roughly 50% seen once. Ranging in age from roughly 6 to 95, the donors were healthy Caucasian individuals from Russia. At least 5.5 micrograms of total RNA were extracted per sample.

What was sequenced was blood. The chain uses TRBV7-2 and TRBJ2-3; 11 bases are a match to TRBD2. The receptor was derived from a man in his thirties or forties in good health. The CDR3: CASSLAVSGGGDTQYF. Written as DNA, the CDR3 is TGTGCCAGCAGCTTAGCTGTTAGCGGGGGGGGGGATACGCAGTATTTT.